This T cell receptor (beta chain) originates from a study of OX40 agonist ivuxolimab in advanced cancers. Study information: Patients were given ivuxolimab, an antibody that agonizes OX40 (CD134). Administration of intravenous ivuxolimab to patients occurred every 2 weeks at 0.01 to 10 mg/kg. Two patients with cutaneous melanoma and one with hepatocellular carcinoma, three in total, showed partial responses.

Assay used: immunoSEQ multiplex PCR; TCRdb lists only in-frame clones, some missing. The sample has 80,000 to 100,000 clones; approximately 93% are singletons. V dropped 6 bases and J dropped 6; count of bases not matched to a gene: 2. CDR3 size: 11 residues. Per the germline V gene, CDR1 is DFQATT and CDR2 is SNEGSKA (reference sequence). The clonotype originates from an adult with an advanced solid tumor such as melanoma, head and neck, liver or kidney cancer. The input for sequencing was CD4+ or CD8+ T cells sorted from blood, taken in a trial of the OX40 agonist ivuxolimab. This sequence joins TRBV20-1 and TRBJ1-2, with 9 bases that match TRBD1. CDR3 DNA sequence: TGCAGTGCGGACAGGGGTGATGGCTACACCTTC. Translating it yields CSADRGDGYTF.